The following is a T cell receptor (beta chain) sequence with its context. The antigen remains unidentified. Per the germline V gene, CDR1 is SGHNT and CDR2 is YYREEE (reference sequence). CDR3 length: 14 residues. Unmatched junction bases numbered 2, after V lost 1 base and J lost 3 bases. The data belong to a study of radiation and T cells in renal cell carcinoma. The overall study: Nephrectomy followed 15 Gy stereotactic body radiation by 4 weeks.

Study-level findings and limits: Pretreatment tumor biopsies were lacking, so baseline clonotypes are unknown. Top tumor clonotypes rose in blood 2 weeks post-radiation, then contracted.

Time point given: blood 2 weeks post-SBRT. Treatment denoted: 15 Gy SBRT to primary tumor, nephrectomy 4 weeks later. Blood was sampled at baseline, 2 weeks and 4 weeks after SBRT. Generated by immunoSEQ multiplex PCR, the TCRdb table keeps only in-frame clones and is missing some. The table lists about 150,000 clones, approximately 86% of them singletons, with 10% to 15% in the top ten. This TCR derives from a woman aged 45-59 years with renal cell carcinoma. V usage is TRBV5-4 and J usage is TRBJ1-2, with 8 bases aligning to TRBD1. The sequencing used blood, collected from a patient whose treatment included radiotherapy and nephrectomy. The chain's CDR3 is CASSLQGAHYGYTF. CDR3 sequence (DNA): TGTGCCAGCAGCTTGCAGGGGGCTCACTATGGCTACACCTTC. The full variable domain, completed using reference TRBV5-4 and TRBJ1-2, is ETGVTQSPTHLIKTRGQQVTLRCSSQSGHNTVSWYQQALGQGPQFIFQYYREEENGRGNFPPRFSGLQFPNYSSELNVNALELDDSALYLCASSLQGAHYGYTFGSGTRLTVV.